Each of the 25 T cell receptor beta chains below was sequenced from the same sample in a study of technical replicates of blood from a few donors. TCRdb's table, derived via immunoSEQ multiplex PCR, lists solely in-frame clones and lacks some. The repertoire holds tens of thousands of clones, with about 93% as singletons. The sample taken for sequencing was T cells isolated from PBMCs. The origin of the receptors is a human donor in good health.

The chain links TRBV28 to TRBJ1-4, with TRBD1 identical over 7 bases. Trimming removed 6 bases from V and 7 bases from J; junction bases left unmatched: 8. In germline, CDR1 is MDHEN, CDR2 SYDVKM. CDR3 size: 14 residues. The CDR3 region is CASSLTGPVEKLFF. In nucleotides, the CDR3 is TGTGCCAGCAGCCTGACAGGGCCCGTTGAAAAACTGTTTTTT.

This chain joins TRBV12-5 and TRBJ1-1; TRBD1 might be the D (5 bases). The CDR3 sequence is 13 residues long. Trimming took off 6 bases at V and 1 base at J, with 9 bases between the two ends. Germline CDR1 reads LGHNT; CDR2 reads FRNRAP. Here the CDR3 reads CASGPDRNTEAFF. The CDR3 DNA reads TGTGCTAGTGGCCCCGACAGGAACACTGAAGCTTTCTTT.

The rearrangement uses TRBV6-5 and TRBJ2-7; perhaps TRBD1 as D (6 bases). Between the trimmed V and J ends, which lost 6 bases and 7 bases, there was a span of 19 bases. Germline lookup yields CDR1 MNHEY and CDR2 SVGAGI. This CDR3 comprises 14 residues. The CDR3 here is CASRQPGQTREQYF. In DNA form, the CDR3 reads TGTGCCAGCAGACAACCGGGACAAACGAGGGAGCAGTACTTC.

This chain joins TRBV28 and TRBJ1-1, with D hard to call. The germline V and J ends were trimmed by 6 bases and 0 bases, with 14 bases remaining between them. CDR3 length: 15 amino acids. The germline gives CDR1 MDHEN, CDR2 SYDVKM. The CDR3 DNA reads TGTGCCAGCAGGGATAGAGTAGGAGTGAACACTGAAGCTTTCTTT. Translated, it gives CASRDRVGVNTEAFF.

The chain recombines TRBV5-8 with TRBJ2-7; 10 bases align to TRBD2. V gave up 4 bases and J gave up 1 base; unmatched junction bases: 11. The CDR3 loop spans 17 amino acids. Looked up from germline, CDR1 is SGHTS and CDR2 is YDEGEE. CDR3 in amino acids: CASSPMVSSGGSYEQYF. The CDR3, as DNA: TGTGCCAGCAGCCCTATGGTTTCTAGCGGGGGATCCTACGAGCAGTACTTC.

The V and J genes are TRBV6-5 and TRBJ1-5, with 7 bases matching TRBD1. Trimming at V came to 8 bases and at J to 1 base, leaving 2 bases not matched to a gene. The CDR3 has 13 residues. Germline V gene data show CDR1 as MNHEY and CDR2 as SVGAGI. The CDR3 DNA reads TGTGCCAGCCGACAGGGAAGCAATCAGCCCCAGCATTTT. Amino acid sequence: CASRQGSNQPQHF.

V gene TRBV6-6 combines with J gene TRBJ1-1; D is unclear. Germline values: CDR1 MNHNY, CDR2 SVGAGI (reference sequence). The CDR3 spans 15 residues. The V and J ends lost 6 bases and 4 bases respectively, with 18 bases between them. CDR3 coding DNA: TGTGCCAGCAGCGGCGGGAGTCGTGGGCCCACTGAAGCTTTCTTT. Translated: CASSGGSRGPTEAFF.

This clone has just one count. This chain connects TRBV5-6 to TRBJ2-5, with 7 bases fitting TRBD2. After removal of 4 bases from V and 9 bases from J, the junction contained 15 bases not matched to a gene. Per germline, CDR1 SGHDT and CDR2 YYEEEE. The CDR3 spans 15 residues. The CDR3 loop is CASSQAGPRIRSQYF. CDR3 nucleotides: TGTGCCAGCAGCCAAGCGGGACCCCGAATCCGTTCCCAGTACTTC.

This rearrangement joins TRBV29-1 to TRBJ2-7, with 11 nucleotides matching TRBD2. The CDR3 sequence is 16 residues long. Germline V CDR1 and CDR2: SQVTM, ANQGSEA. The J segment lost 0 bases and the V segment lost 5 bases, leaving 9 bases of the junction unmatched. The CDR3 bases are TGCAGCGTTTCGGCTAGCGGGGGGCCTGACTCCTACGAGCAGTACTTC. Protein: CSVSASGGPDSYEQYF.

Here the CDR3 reads CASSVQGSNYGYTF. CDR3 bases: TGTGCCAGCAGCGTACAGGGGTCTAACTATGGCTACACCTTC. The rearrangement joins TRBV9 to TRBJ1-2, with D perhaps TRBD1 (6 bases). The ends were cut back, 1 base at V and 0 bases at J, with 7 bases in the middle. The germline CDR1 and CDR2 sequences are SGDLS and YYNGEE. This CDR3 comprises 14 residues. Full variable domain (remainder filled in from reference TRBV9 and TRBJ1-2): DSGVTQTPKHLITATGQRVTLRCSPRSGDLSVYWYQQSLDQGLQFLIQYYNGEERAKGNILERFSAQQFPDLHSELNLSSLELGDSALYFCASSVQGSNYGYTFGSGTRLTVV.

J is TRBJ2-1 and V is TRBV7-2, with 7 nucleotides matching TRBD2. CDR1 is SGHTA, CDR2 FQGNSA, per germline. Germline trimming cut 8 bases from V and 7 bases from J; bases unmatched to any gene: 17. The CDR3 length is 16 residues. CDR3 in DNA: TGTGCCAGCTTCCCCTGGGCGGGAGACGGACGGAATGAGCAGTTCTTC. This sequence encodes CASFPWAGDGRNEQFF.

This clone was seen a few times. The rearrangement links TRBV5-1 to TRBJ1-1; D remains unclear. V shed 5 bases and J shed 4 bases, with 12 bases lying between them. Germline CDR1 SGHRS, CDR2 YFSETQ. This CDR3 has 13 residues. Here the CDR3 DNA reads TGCGCCAGCAGTATGAGTTCAGGCACTGAAGCTTTCTTT. It specifies CASSMSSGTEAFF.

The chain couples TRBV7-9 to TRBJ1-3; D is uncertain. This CDR3 comprises 15 residues. CDR1 and CDR2 (germline): SEHNR, FQNEAQ (reference sequence). V dropped 5 bases and J dropped 1 base, with 12 bases sitting between them. CDR3 protein: CASSPPEPSGNTIYF. DNA for the CDR3: TGTGCCAGCAGCCCCCCTGAGCCGTCTGGAAACACCATATATTTT.

This sequence joins TRBV6-1 and TRBJ2-7; weak D call: TRBD1 (5 bases). CDR3 length: 15 residues. Germline V CDR1 and CDR2: MNHNS, SASEGT. The V end lost 7 bases, the J end lost 1 base, and 17 bases lay between the germline ends. CDR3 DNA sequence: TGTGCCAGCACCACGAAAGCAGGGTTTTCCTACGAGCAGTACTTC. Its translation is CASTTKAGFSYEQYF.

The chain recombines TRBV7-5 with TRBJ2-5; the DNA was not compared with TRBD1, the D call given in the table. TRBV7-5 is annotated as a pseudogene. The CDR3 contains 16 residues. CDR3 DNA: TGTGTCAGAAGCTTAGCTGGGACAGGGGGCCAAGAGACCCAGTACTTC. Translating gives CVRSLAGTGGQETQYF.

This clone was counted once. This rearrangement joins TRBV6-1 to TRBJ2-1; TRBD2 matches 14 bases. Germline loops: CDR1 MNHNS, CDR2 SASEGT. There are 16 residues in the CDR3. Losses at the gene ends were 4 bases for V and 4 bases for J; bases not matched to a gene: 3. CDR3 sequence reads: CASSVRLAGGYNEQFF. Here the CDR3 DNA reads TGTGCCAGCAGTGTTCGACTAGCGGGAGGGTACAATGAGCAGTTCTTC.

In this sample, this clone turned up once. V is TRBV30 and J is TRBJ2-4, with 8 bases fitting TRBD2. The CDR3 is 15 residues long. Germline V gene lookup returns CDR1 GTSNPN and CDR2 SVGIG (reference sequence). With 5 bases clipped from V and 0 bases from J, the junction kept 6 bases outside the gene matches. CDR3 DNA: TGTGCCTGGGCCAGCGGGGGCTTAGCCAAAAACATTCAGTACTTC. Translating it yields CAWASGGLAKNIQYF. The full variable domain, in which reference TRBV30 and TRBJ2-4 provide the parts outside the CDR3, is SQTIHQWPATLVQPVGSPLSLECTVEGTSNPNLYWYRQAAGRGLQLLFYSVGIGQISSEVPQNLSASRPQDRQFILSSKKLLLSDSGFYLCAWASGGLAKNIQYFGAGTRLSVL.

The chain joins TRBV13 to TRBJ2-5; TRBD1 agrees at 8 bases. There are 13 residues in the CDR3. Germline values: CDR1 PRHDT, CDR2 FYEKMQ (reference sequence). Losses at the gene ends were 5 bases for V and 5 bases for J; bases not matched to a gene: 4. In DNA, the CDR3 is TGTGCCAGCAGCACGACAGGGGTGGAGACCCAGTACTTC. This translates into CASSTTGVETQYF.

This clone was picked up one time. This chain connects TRBV4-1 to TRBJ1-5, with 8 positions matching TRBD1. CDR3 length: 16 residues. The junction had 9 bases not matched to a gene; V was cut back by 3 bases and J by 5 bases. Germline CDR1 and CDR2: MGHRA and YSYEKL. In DNA form, the CDR3 reads TGCGCCAGCAGCCAGGTAGGACAGGGCGTACATCAGCCCCAGCATTTT. Its protein is CASSQVGQGVHQPQHF.

This clone showed up just a few times. This chain connects TRBV7-9 to TRBJ1-6, with 7 bases fitting TRBD1. The germline gives CDR1 SEHNR, CDR2 FQNEAQ (reference sequence). V was clipped by 5 bases and J by 6 bases; unmatched bases: 4. The CDR3 has 14 amino acids. The CDR3 nucleotides are TGTGCCAGCAGCCTCGACAGGGTTAATTCACCCCTCCACTTT. Translating it yields CASSLDRVNSPLHF. The variable domain in full, completed from reference TRBV7-9 and TRBJ1-6, reads DTGVSQNPRHKITKRGQNVTFRCDPISEHNRLYWYRQTLGQGPEFLTYFQNEAQLEKSRLLSDRFSAERPKGSFSTLEIQRTEQGDSAMYLCASSLDRVNSPLHFGNGTRLTVT.

The rearrangement uses TRBV11-2 and TRBJ2-1, with TRBD2 identical over 7 bases. Germline V gene lookup returns CDR1 SGHAT and CDR2 FQNNGV. The CDR3 contains 15 residues. The V and J ends lost 4 bases and 8 bases, in that order; junction bases with no gene match: 11. The chain's CDR3 is CASSSSGGPQYEQFF. For the CDR3, the DNA is TGTGCCAGCAGCTCTAGCGGAGGTCCCCAATATGAGCAGTTCTTC. Using reference TRBV11-2 and TRBJ2-1 for the parts outside the CDR3, the full variable domain is EAGVAQSPRYKIIEKRQSVAFWCNPISGHATLYWYQQILGQGPKLLIQFQNNGVVDDSQLPKDRFSAERLKGVDSTLKIQPAKLEDSAVYLCASSSSGGPQYEQFFGPGTRLTVL.

The chain employs TRBV28 and TRBJ2-7, with D possibly matching TRBD2 (7 bases). Germline CDR1 and CDR2: MDHEN and SYDVKM. This CDR3 contains 11 residues. V dropped 11 bases and J dropped 3 bases, with 11 bases sitting between them. CDR3 loop: CAGRGDYEQYF. The CDR3 nucleotides are TGTGCCGGGAGGGGGGACTACGAGCAGTACTTC.

The J gene is TRBJ2-1, the V gene TRBV5-6, with 11 bases identical to TRBD2. CDR1 is SGHDT, CDR2 YYEEEE, per germline. With V trimmed by 2 bases and J by 10 bases, 11 bases remained unmatched. The CDR3 covers 16 residues. CDR3 nucleotide sequence: TGTGCCAGCAGCTTCCCGGGACTAGCGGATTTATTGGAGCAGTTCTTC. Protein: CASSFPGLADLLEQFF.

This rearrangement joins TRBV19 to TRBJ2-2; D gene uncertain. V lost 8 bases and J lost 3, with 13 bases in between. The CDR3 totals 14 residues. Germline CDR1 reads LNHDA; CDR2 reads SQIVND (reference sequence). CDR3 DNA sequence: TGTGCCAGTCACGACAACCTATACACCGGGGAGCTGTTTTTT. Amino acid sequence: CASHDNLYTGELFF.

The rearrangement links TRBV9 to TRBJ2-7; TRBD2 might be the D (5 bases). Germline values: CDR1 SGDLS, CDR2 YYNGEE. V shed 4 bases and J shed 5 bases, with 19 bases lying between them. There are 15 residues in the CDR3. CDR3 sequence: CASSPRPWSSDEQYF. CDR3 DNA sequence: TGTGCCAGCAGCCCCCGCCCGTGGAGTAGCGACGAGCAGTACTTC.